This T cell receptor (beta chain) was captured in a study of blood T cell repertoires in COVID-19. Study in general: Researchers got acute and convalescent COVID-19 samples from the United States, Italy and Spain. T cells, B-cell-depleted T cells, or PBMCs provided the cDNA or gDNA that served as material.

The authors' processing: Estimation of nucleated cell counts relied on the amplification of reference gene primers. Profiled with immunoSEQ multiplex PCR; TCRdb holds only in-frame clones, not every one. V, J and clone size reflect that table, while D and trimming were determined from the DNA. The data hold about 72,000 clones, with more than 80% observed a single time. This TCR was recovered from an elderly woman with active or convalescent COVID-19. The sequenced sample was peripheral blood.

CDR3 DNA: TGTGCCACCAGCCTCAACAGCAGGGACCAGTACTTC. This encodes CATSLNSRDQYF. V is TRBV15 and J is TRBJ2-5, with D possibly TRBD1 on 5 matching bases. V lost 5 bases, J lost 10 bases, and 14 bases lay in between. The CDR3 has 12 amino acids. Germline V lookup: CDR1 LNHNV, CDR2 YYDKDF (reference sequence).